The rows below give T cell receptor beta chains drawn from one sample of a study of cytomegalovirus exposure and HLA in healthy donors. Here immunoSEQ multiplex PCR was the method, and the copy in TCRdb shows in-frame clones only, minus some. The sample yields about 78,000 clones, 96% seen once. The sequencing input was PBMCs. These receptors were obtained from a man aged 18 to 30 in good health and CMV-seropositive. Both conserved end residues are part of each CDR3. Fields, in order: D gene, J gene, clone size, V gene, CDR3 DNA, CDR3 protein. D genes are given only for firm matches. The size of a clone is reported for some rows only, either as once, few or many, or as a class for expanded clones.

d_call: TRBD1
j_call: TRBJ1-1
clone_size: -
v_call: TRBV6-5
cdr3_nt: TGTGCCAGCAGGCGACAGGGGGGTAGCACTGAAGCTTTCTTT
cdr3_aa: CASRRQGGSTEAFF

d_call: -
j_call: TRBJ2-7
clone_size: once
v_call: TRBV6-1
cdr3_nt: TGTGCCAGCAGTGAAGCCCCCTGGACAGCCTCTGACGAGCAGTACTTC
cdr3_aa: CASSEAPWTASDEQYF

d_call: -
j_call: TRBJ2-2
clone_size: -
v_call: TRBV6-5
cdr3_nt: TGTGCCAGCAGTTCCGAGAGTGCAACCGGGGAGCTGTTTTTT
cdr3_aa: CASSSESATGELFF

d_call: -
j_call: TRBJ1-5
clone_size: -
v_call: TRBV9
cdr3_nt: TGTGCCAGCAGCGTAGGTCCAGGGGTGGGCAATCAGCCCCAGCATTTT
cdr3_aa: CASSVGPGVGNQPQHF

d_call: TRBD1
j_call: TRBJ1-2
clone_size: -
v_call: TRBV28
cdr3_nt: TGTGCCAGCAGTACAGGGGGCGCAGAGAACTATGGCTACACCTTC
cdr3_aa: CASSTGGAENYGYTF

d_call: -
j_call: TRBJ2-2
clone_size: -
v_call: TRBV7-9
cdr3_nt: TGTGCCAGCAGCTTAGGTACAGGAGTCGGGGAGCTGTTTTTT
cdr3_aa: CASSLGTGVGELFF

d_call: TRBD2
j_call: TRBJ2-1
clone_size: -
v_call: TRBV7-8
cdr3_nt: TGTGCCAGCAGCTTATCAAAAATCGGTCGTCTAGCGGGTAGCTCCTACAATGAGCAGTTCTTC
cdr3_aa: CASSLSKIGRLAGSSYNEQFF

d_call: -
j_call: TRBJ2-7
clone_size: -
v_call: TRBV28
cdr3_nt: TGTGCCAGCAGTTTTGAGGCCCCTCCTTACTACGAGCAGTACTTC
cdr3_aa: CASSFEAPPYYEQYF

d_call: TRBD2
j_call: TRBJ2-3
clone_size: -
v_call: TRBV5-4
cdr3_nt: TGTGCCAGCAGCCCCCTAGCGGGTCCTAGCACAGATACGCAGTATTTT
cdr3_aa: CASSPLAGPSTDTQYF

d_call: -
j_call: TRBJ1-1
clone_size: -
v_call: TRBV29-1
cdr3_nt: TGCAGCGTTGTGGGACACCAGGGCACTGAAGCTTTCTTT
cdr3_aa: CSVVGHQGTEAFF

d_call: TRBD2
j_call: TRBJ2-7
clone_size: once
v_call: TRBV5-4
cdr3_nt: TGTGCCAGCAGCTGGGGGGGTAAACCGAGGGGCGAGCAGTACTTC
cdr3_aa: CASSWGGKPRGEQYF

d_call: TRBD1
j_call: TRBJ2-7
clone_size: -
v_call: TRBV19
cdr3_nt: TGTGCCAGTAGTGCCGGGACAGGGATCTACGAGCAGTACTTC
cdr3_aa: CASSAGTGIYEQYF

d_call: -
j_call: TRBJ1-1
clone_size: -
v_call: TRBV28
cdr3_nt: TGTGCCAGCACGACCCCCCGGGGAGGGGGCACTGAAGCTTTCTTT
cdr3_aa: CASTTPRGGGTEAFF

d_call: TRBD1
j_call: TRBJ2-1
clone_size: -
v_call: TRBV6-1
cdr3_nt: TGTGCCAGCAGTGAAACCCCCGGGACAGGGGGTAGCAATGAGCAGTTCTTC
cdr3_aa: CASSETPGTGGSNEQFF

d_call: TRBD1
j_call: TRBJ1-2
clone_size: -
v_call: TRBV5-6
cdr3_nt: TGTGCCAGCAGCTTGGCCTATCTTGGGACAGGGGTTAATGGCTACACCTTC
cdr3_aa: CASSLAYLGTGVNGYTF

d_call: -
j_call: TRBJ1-2
clone_size: -
v_call: TRBV2
cdr3_nt: TGTGCCAGCAGTGTTAGTCTTAACTATGGCTACACCTTC
cdr3_aa: CASSVSLNYGYTF